The 21 T cell receptor beta chains below were found in one sample sequenced in a study of blood T cell repertoires in COVID-19. Profiled with immunoSEQ multiplex PCR; TCRdb holds only in-frame clones, not every one. The sample yields 140,000 to 150,000 clones, around 80% seen once. The sequenced sample was peripheral blood. These receptors were taken from a man between 65 and 79 years old who had recovered from COVID-19.

The chain employs TRBV30 and TRBJ1-2; no reliable D call. V gave up 1 base and J gave up 8 bases, with 14 bases separating them. Germline V gives CDR1 GTSNPN, CDR2 SVGIG (reference sequence). The CDR3 is 13 amino acids. CDR3 region: CAWSAPADNGYTF. DNA of the CDR3: TGTGCCTGGAGTGCCCCCGCTGACAACGGCTACACCTTC.

The J gene is TRBJ1-1, the V gene TRBV5-6; D is ambiguous. Germline lookup yields CDR1 SGHDT and CDR2 YYEEEE. CDR3 size: 13 residues. The V end lost 4 bases, the J end lost 1 base, and 8 bases lay between the germline ends. The CDR3 is CASSMTPNTEAFF. The CDR3 region has the DNA TGTGCCAGCAGCATGACACCGAACACTGAAGCTTTCTTT. The full variable domain, with the rest looked up from reference TRBV5-6 and TRBJ1-1, is DAGVTQSPTHLIKTRGQQVTLRCSPKSGHDTVSWYQQALGQGPQFIFQYYEEEERQRGNFPDRFSGHQFPNYSSELNVNALLLGDSALYLCASSMTPNTEAFFGQGTRLTVV.

This clone showed up just once. The chain carries TRBV7-2 and TRBJ2-7; 8 bases agree with TRBD2. This CDR3 comprises 15 residues. With 0 bases clipped from V and 4 bases from J, the junction kept 5 bases outside the gene matches. Germline CDR1 reads SGHTA; CDR2 reads FQGNSA. The CDR3 region is CASSLAPAGVYEQYF. CDR3 in DNA: TGTGCCAGCAGCTTAGCCCCAGCGGGAGTGTACGAGCAGTACTTC.

CDR3 coding DNA: TGCGCCAGCAGCTTGGAACTAGGTCGGACCGGGGAGCTGTTTTTT. Residues: CASSLELGRTGELFF. V usage is TRBV5-1 and J usage is TRBJ2-2, with a possible D match to TRBD2 (5 bases). Germline assignment: CDR1 SGHRS and CDR2 YFSETQ. V was shortened by 0 bases and J by 5 bases, with 11 bases between the two germline ends. CDR3 size: 15 residues. Drawing the rest from reference TRBV5-1 and TRBJ2-2, the complete variable domain is KAGVTQTPRYLIKTRGQQVTLSCSPISGHRSVSWYQQTPGQGLQFLFEYFSETQRNKGNFPGRFSGRQFSNSRSEMNVSTLELGDSALYLCASSLELGRTGELFFGEGSRLTVL.

J is TRBJ1-5 and V is TRBV2, with TRBD1 matching 8 bases. With 5 bases clipped from V and 2 bases from J, the junction kept 5 bases outside the gene matches. CDR1 and CDR2 (germline): SNHLY, FYNNEI. The CDR3 runs to 15 residues. CDR3 sequence reads: CASSKTGVGNQPQHF. The CDR3 nucleotides are TGTGCCAGCAGTAAGACAGGGGTGGGCAATCAGCCCCAGCATTTT.

The genes are TRBV27 and TRBJ2-1; TRBD1 matches 8 bases. This CDR3 comprises 17 residues. V lost 1 base, J lost 3 bases, and 8 bases stayed unmatched. Looked up from germline, CDR1 is MNHEY and CDR2 is SMNVEV (reference sequence). CDR3 sequence (DNA): TGTGCCAGCAGTTTATTCGCCGACAGGGGACGCTACAATGAGCAGTTCTTC. Amino acids: CASSLFADRGRYNEQFF.

J is TRBJ2-1 and V is TRBV19; TRBD2 matches at 7 bases. The V segment lost 5 bases and the J segment 4 bases; nucleotides outside the gene matches: 5. Per germline, CDR1 LNHDA and CDR2 SQIVND (reference sequence). The CDR3 sequence is 14 residues long. The CDR3 is CASSPSGEYNEQFF. DNA of the CDR3: TGTGCCAGTAGTCCAAGCGGGGAATACAATGAGCAGTTCTTC.

This clone showed up just a few times. V usage is TRBV27 and J usage is TRBJ1-5; D unclear. The CDR3 runs to 15 residues. The V end lost 2 bases, the J end lost 6 bases, and 14 bases lay between the germline ends. The germline CDR1 and CDR2 sequences are MNHEY and SMNVEV (reference sequence). This chain's CDR3 is CASSLAGRASQPQHF. CDR3 bases: TGTGCCAGCAGTTTAGCCGGGAGGGCAAGTCAGCCCCAGCATTTT.

The rearrangement links TRBV7-8 to TRBJ2-7, with D perhaps matching TRBD2 (6 bases). V shed 7 bases and J shed 0 bases, with 19 bases lying between them. The germline V gene encodes CDR1 SGHVS and CDR2 FQNEAQ. The CDR3 runs to 16 residues. The CDR3 DNA reads as TGTGCCAGCAATCCCAGAGGCGGGATGACCTCCTACGAGCAGTACTTC. As protein: CASNPRGGMTSYEQYF.

On this clone: This sample also contains other DNA sequences that code for the same CDR3. The J gene is TRBJ2-1, the V gene TRBV4-2; the match to TRBD2 covers 11 bases. This CDR3 contains 16 residues. The germline V gene has CDR1 LGHNA and CDR2 YNFKEQ. The junction had 2 bases not matched to a gene; V was cut back by 0 bases and J by 4 bases. As DNA, the CDR3 is TGTGCCAGCAGCCAAGATCTAGCGGGAGGATACAATGAGCAGTTCTTC. Amino acid sequence: CASSQDLAGGYNEQFF.

The V gene is TRBV10-1, the J gene TRBJ2-3, with D perhaps TRBD1 (5 bases). CDR1 is WNHNN and CDR2 is SYGVQD in the germline V gene (reference sequence). The CDR3 loop spans 14 amino acids. Trimming stripped 7 bases from V and 5 bases from J, with 16 bases between. CDR3 protein: CASTPDSTGDTQYF. CDR3 nucleotide sequence: TGCGCCAGCACCCCCGACAGCACGGGAGATACGCAGTATTTT.

The CDR3 is CAISGQGNNYGYTF. The CDR3 DNA is TGTGCCATCAGTGGACAGGGAAATAACTATGGCTACACCTTC. The genes are TRBV10-3 and TRBJ1-2, with TRBD1 matching 7 bases. Germline CDR1 and CDR2: ENHRY and SYGVKD. Trimming removed 4 bases from V and 1 base from J; junction bases left unmatched: 3. The CDR3 runs to 14 residues.

This clone was seen a handful of times. The chain couples TRBV7-3 to TRBJ2-2, with TRBD2 identical over 7 bases. The CDR3 contains 15 residues. The V gene's germline CDR1 is SGHTA and CDR2 FQGTGA. The J segment lost 4 bases and the V segment lost 1 base, leaving 3 bases of the junction unmatched. The DNA of the CDR3 is TGTGCCAGCAGCTTAATGACTAGCAGCACCGGGGAGCTGTTTTTT. This gives the protein CASSLMTSSTGELFF.

The chain carries TRBV27 and TRBJ1-1; 7 bases align to TRBD1. The V gene's germline CDR1 is MNHEY and CDR2 SMNVEV (reference sequence). This CDR3 region has 16 residues. After removal of 5 bases from V and 4 bases from J, the junction contained 13 bases not matched to a gene. CDR3 nucleotide sequence: TGTGCCAGCAGTAAACTATTGACAGGGTCCCCCACTGAAGCTTTCTTT. Its protein product is CASSKLLTGSPTEAFF.

This sequence joins TRBV19 and TRBJ1-1, with 7 nucleotides matching TRBD1. CDR3 length: 13 residues. Germline CDR1 is LNHDA and CDR2 is SQIVND (reference sequence). V was clipped by 7 bases and J by 5 bases; unmatched bases: 7. CDR3 coding DNA: TGTGCCAGTACAAAAGGGGGCGGTACTGAAGCTTTCTTT. Its protein product is CASTKGGGTEAFF.

This chain links TRBV7-9 with TRBJ2-4, with D unresolved. CDR3 length: 15 residues. Germline CDR1 SEHNR, CDR2 FQNEAQ (reference sequence). Deletions cut 5 bases from V and 1 base from J, with 12 bases between. CDR3 DNA sequence: TGTGCCAGCAGCAAGGTTGGGCTGGCCAAAAACATTCAGTACTTC. Translating gives CASSKVGLAKNIQYF.

The chain couples TRBV23-1 to TRBJ2-3; a weak D match, TRBD2 (7 bases). TRBV23-1 qualifies as an ORF whose function is uncertain. This CDR3 comprises 16 residues. Trimming stripped 4 bases from V and 6 bases from J, with 20 bases between. The CDR3: CASSRLRGGARDTQYF. The CDR3 DNA reads as TGCGCCAGCAGTCGCCTAAGGGGGGGGGCGAGGGATACGCAGTATTTT.

J is TRBJ2-2 and V is TRBV10-3; no clear D gene. CDR3 length equals 15 residues. Germline CDR1 and CDR2: ENHRY and SYGVKD. V was pared by 3 bases and J by 7 bases, with 15 bases between. CDR3 in amino acids: CAISDTLGVGGELFF. In DNA form, the CDR3 reads TGTGCCATCAGTGATACCCTAGGAGTGGGCGGGGAGCTGTTTTTT.

The V and J genes are TRBV7-2 and TRBJ2-2; 8 bases match TRBD1. Germline V gives CDR1 SGHTA, CDR2 FQGNSA. The CDR3 has 15 residues. Trimming cost V 5 bases and J 4 bases; bases outside gene matches: 6. CDR3 nucleotide sequence: TGTGCCAGCAGCATCGGACAGGGAGGCACCGGGGAGCTGTTTTTT. This codes for CASSIGQGGTGELFF.

J is TRBJ1-4 and V is TRBV2; 7 bases agree with TRBD1. The CDR3 consists of 15 residues. Germline lookup yields CDR1 SNHLY and CDR2 FYNNEI. V lost 7 bases and J lost 4; bases outside the gene matches: 9. CDR3 loop: CASKETGRSNEKLFF. The DNA for the CDR3 is TGTGCCAGCAAAGAGACAGGGCGAAGTAATGAAAAACTGTTTTTT. Filled out from reference TRBV2 and TRBJ1-4, the complete variable domain reads EPEVTQTPSHQVTQMGQEVILRCVPISNHLYFYWYRQILGQKVEFLVSFYNNEISEKSEIFDDQFSVERPDGSNFTLKIRSTKLEDSAMYFCASKETGRSNEKLFFGSGTQLSVL.

CDR3 sequence reads: CASRRGNSPLHF. The CDR3 nucleotides read TGTGCCAGCAGGCGAGGGAATTCACCCCTCCACTTT. The rearrangement joins TRBV6-5 to TRBJ1-6; no firm D call. CDR3 length equals 12 residues. Germline CDR1 and CDR2: MNHEY and SVGAGI. V was clipped by 6 bases and J by 7 bases, with 7 bases between them.